This section outlines one TCR beta chain sequence together with its context. The target antigen is unknown. TCRdb re-called the 5' RACE reads with MiXCR, one entry per CDR3 protein. The data contain hundreds of thousands of distinct CDR3 sequences, more than 6.5% of them seen just once; the ten biggest clones take up around 0.98%. The entry originates in a study of identical twins. Study results and limitations: The study drew conclusions from cross-sectional statistical analysis, not from following the same donors.

Germline V gene sequence: CDR1 DFQATT, CDR2 SNEGSKA (reference sequence). The CDR3 has 17 residues. V shed 5 bases and J shed 2 bases, with 23 bases lying between them. This sample was shared with a second study, whose subject was yellow fever vaccine responses in identical twins.

The receptor was derived from a woman aged 18-30 years in good health. The sequenced sample consisted of PBMCs. The chain uses TRBV20-1 and TRBJ2-3; possibly TRBD1 or TRBD2 for D (6 bases each). The CDR3 protein is CSAGGFGSGPSTDTQYF. Written as DNA, the CDR3 is TGCAGTGCTGGGGGCTTTGGCAGCGGGCCTTCCACAGATACGCAGTATTTT.